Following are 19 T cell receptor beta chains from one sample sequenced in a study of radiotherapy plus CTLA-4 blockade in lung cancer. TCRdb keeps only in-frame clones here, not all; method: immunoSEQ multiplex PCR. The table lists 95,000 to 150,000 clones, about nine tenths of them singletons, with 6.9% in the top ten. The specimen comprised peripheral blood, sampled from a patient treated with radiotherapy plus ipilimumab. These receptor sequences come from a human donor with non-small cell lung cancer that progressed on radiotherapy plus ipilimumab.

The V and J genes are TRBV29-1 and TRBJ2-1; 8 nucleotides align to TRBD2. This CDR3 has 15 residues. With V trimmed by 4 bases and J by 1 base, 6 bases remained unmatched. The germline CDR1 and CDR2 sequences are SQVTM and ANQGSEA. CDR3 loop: CSVVAAGESYNEQFF. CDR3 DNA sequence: TGCAGCGTTGTGGCAGCGGGAGAGTCCTACAATGAGCAGTTCTTC.

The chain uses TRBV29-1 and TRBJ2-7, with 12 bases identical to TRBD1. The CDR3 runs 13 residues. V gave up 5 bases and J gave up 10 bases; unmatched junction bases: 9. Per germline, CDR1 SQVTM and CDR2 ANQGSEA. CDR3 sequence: CSVYTGTGGGQYF. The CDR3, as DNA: TGCAGCGTTTACACCGGGACAGGGGGCGGTCAGTACTTC.

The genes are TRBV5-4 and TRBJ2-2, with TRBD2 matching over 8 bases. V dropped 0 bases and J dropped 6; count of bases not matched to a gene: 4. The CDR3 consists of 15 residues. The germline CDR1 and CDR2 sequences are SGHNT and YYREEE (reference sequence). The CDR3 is CASSLAGGPSGELFF. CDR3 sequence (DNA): TGTGCCAGCAGCTTGGCGGGAGGGCCTTCCGGGGAGCTGTTTTTT.

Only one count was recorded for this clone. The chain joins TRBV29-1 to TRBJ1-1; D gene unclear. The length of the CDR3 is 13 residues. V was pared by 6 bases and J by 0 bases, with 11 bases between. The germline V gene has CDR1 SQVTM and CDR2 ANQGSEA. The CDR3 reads CSVDRRLNTEAFF. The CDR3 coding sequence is TGCAGCGTCGATAGACGGTTGAACACTGAAGCTTTCTTT.

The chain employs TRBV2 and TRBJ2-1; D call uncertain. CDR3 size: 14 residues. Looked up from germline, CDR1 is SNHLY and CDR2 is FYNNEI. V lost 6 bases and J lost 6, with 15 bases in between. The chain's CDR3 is CASRAYSVGNEQFF. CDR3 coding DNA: TGTGCCAGCAGGGCCTACTCAGTCGGCAATGAGCAGTTCTTC.

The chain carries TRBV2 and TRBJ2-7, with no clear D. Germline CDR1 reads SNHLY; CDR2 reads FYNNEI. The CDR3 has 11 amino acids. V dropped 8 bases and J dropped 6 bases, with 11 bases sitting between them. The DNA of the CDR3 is TGTGCCAGCTCCGGTTTCTCCGAGCAGTACTTC. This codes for CASSGFSEQYF. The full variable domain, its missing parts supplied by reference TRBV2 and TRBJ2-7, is EPEVTQTPSHQVTQMGQEVILRCVPISNHLYFYWYRQILGQKVEFLVSFYNNEISEKSEIFDDQFSVERPDGSNFTLKIRSTKLEDSAMYFCASSGFSEQYFGPGTRLTVT.

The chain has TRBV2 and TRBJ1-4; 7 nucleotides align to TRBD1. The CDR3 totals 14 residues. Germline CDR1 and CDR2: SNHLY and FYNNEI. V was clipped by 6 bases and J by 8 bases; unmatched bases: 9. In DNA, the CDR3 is TGTGCCAGCAGCCCCAACCTACAGGGGGAAAAACTGTTTTTT. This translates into CASSPNLQGEKLFF.

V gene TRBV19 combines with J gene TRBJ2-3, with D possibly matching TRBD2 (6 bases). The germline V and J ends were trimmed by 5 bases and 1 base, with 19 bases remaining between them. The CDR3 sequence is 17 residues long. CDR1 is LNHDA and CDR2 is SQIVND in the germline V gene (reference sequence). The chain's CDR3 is CASSREYNDLGTDTQYF. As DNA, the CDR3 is TGTGCCAGTAGTCGGGAGTACAACGATTTGGGCACAGATACGCAGTATTTT.

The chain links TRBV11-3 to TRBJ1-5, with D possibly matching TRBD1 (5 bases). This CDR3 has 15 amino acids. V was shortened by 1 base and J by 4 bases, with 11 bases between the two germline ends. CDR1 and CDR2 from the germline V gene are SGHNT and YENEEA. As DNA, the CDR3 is TGTGCCAGCAGCTTAGGGGGCGCAGGGAATCAGCCCCAGCATTTT. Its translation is CASSLGGAGNQPQHF.

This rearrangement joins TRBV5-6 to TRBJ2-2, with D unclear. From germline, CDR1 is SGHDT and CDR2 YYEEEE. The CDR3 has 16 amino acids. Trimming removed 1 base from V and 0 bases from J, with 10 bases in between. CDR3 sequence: CASSLLGDANTGELFF. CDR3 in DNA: TGTGCCAGCAGCTTGTTGGGCGATGCGAACACCGGGGAGCTGTTTTTT.

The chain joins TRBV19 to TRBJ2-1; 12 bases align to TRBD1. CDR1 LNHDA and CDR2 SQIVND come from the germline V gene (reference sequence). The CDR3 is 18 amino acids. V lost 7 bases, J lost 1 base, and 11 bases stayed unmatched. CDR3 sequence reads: CASTAGGTGGLSYNEQFF. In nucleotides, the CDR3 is TGTGCCAGTACCGCAGGGGGGACAGGGGGCCTTTCCTACAATGAGCAGTTCTTC.

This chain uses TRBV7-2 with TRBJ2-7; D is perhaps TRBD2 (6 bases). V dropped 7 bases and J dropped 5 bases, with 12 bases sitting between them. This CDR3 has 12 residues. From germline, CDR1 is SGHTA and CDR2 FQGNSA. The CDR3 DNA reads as TGTGCCAGCACCCAGTGGGGGGACGAGCAGTACTTC. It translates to CASTQWGDEQYF.

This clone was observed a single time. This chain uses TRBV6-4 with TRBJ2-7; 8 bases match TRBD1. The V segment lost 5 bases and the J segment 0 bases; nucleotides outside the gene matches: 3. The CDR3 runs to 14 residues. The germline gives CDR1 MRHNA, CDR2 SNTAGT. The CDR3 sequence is CASSTGTGSYEQYF. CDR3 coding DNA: TGTGCCAGCAGTACCGGGACAGGCTCCTACGAGCAGTACTTC.

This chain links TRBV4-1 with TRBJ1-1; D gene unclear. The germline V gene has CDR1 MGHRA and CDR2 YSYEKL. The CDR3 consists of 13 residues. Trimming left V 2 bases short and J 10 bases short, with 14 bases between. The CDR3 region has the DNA TGCGCCAGCAGCCAAAGTGATCGTAAGGTAGCTTTCTTT. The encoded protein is CASSQSDRKVAFF.

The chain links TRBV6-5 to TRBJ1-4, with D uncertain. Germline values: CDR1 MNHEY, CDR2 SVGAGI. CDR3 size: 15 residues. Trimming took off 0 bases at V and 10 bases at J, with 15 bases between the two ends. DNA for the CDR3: TGTGCCAGCAGTTACTCGACCAGCTCTAACAGAAAACTGTTTTTT. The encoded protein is CASSYSTSSNRKLFF.

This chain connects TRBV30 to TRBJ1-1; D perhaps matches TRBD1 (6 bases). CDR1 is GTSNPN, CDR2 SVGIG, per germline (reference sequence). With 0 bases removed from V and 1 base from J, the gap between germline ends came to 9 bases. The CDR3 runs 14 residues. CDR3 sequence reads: CAWSVRGPNTEAFF. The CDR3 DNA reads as TGTGCCTGGAGTGTACGGGGGCCGAACACTGAAGCTTTCTTT.

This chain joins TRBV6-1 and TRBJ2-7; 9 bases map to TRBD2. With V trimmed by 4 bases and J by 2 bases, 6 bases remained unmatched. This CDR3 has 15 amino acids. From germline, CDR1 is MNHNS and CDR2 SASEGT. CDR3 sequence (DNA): TGTGCCAGCAGTGCGACTAGCGGAACACCCTACGAGCAGTACTTC. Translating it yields CASSATSGTPYEQYF.

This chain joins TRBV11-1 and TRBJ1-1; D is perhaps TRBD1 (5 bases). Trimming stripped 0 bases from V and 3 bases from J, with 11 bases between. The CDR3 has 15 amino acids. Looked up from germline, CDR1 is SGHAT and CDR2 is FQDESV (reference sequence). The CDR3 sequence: CASSLASAGHTEAFF. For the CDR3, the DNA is TGTGCCAGCAGCTTAGCGAGCGCAGGGCACACTGAAGCTTTCTTT.

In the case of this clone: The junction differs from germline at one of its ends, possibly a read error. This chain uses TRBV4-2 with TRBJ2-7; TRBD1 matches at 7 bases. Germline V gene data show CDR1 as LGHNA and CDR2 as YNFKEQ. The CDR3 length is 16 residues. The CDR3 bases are TGTGCCAGCAGCCAAGGACCCGACAGGGCTTCCTACGGGCAGTACTTC. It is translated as CASSQGPDRASYGQYF.